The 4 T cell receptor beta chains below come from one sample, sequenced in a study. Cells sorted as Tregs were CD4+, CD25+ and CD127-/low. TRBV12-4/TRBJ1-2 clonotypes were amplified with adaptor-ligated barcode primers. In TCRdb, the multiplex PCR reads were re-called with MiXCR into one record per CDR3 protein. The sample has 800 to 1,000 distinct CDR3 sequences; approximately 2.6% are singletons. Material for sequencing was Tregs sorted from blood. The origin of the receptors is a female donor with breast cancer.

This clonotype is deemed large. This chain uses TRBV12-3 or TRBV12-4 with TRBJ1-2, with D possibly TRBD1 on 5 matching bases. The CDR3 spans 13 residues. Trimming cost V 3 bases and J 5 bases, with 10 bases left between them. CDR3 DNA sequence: TGTGCCAGCAGTTTCGGGGCTTCTTATGGCTACACCTTC. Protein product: CASSFGASYGYTF.

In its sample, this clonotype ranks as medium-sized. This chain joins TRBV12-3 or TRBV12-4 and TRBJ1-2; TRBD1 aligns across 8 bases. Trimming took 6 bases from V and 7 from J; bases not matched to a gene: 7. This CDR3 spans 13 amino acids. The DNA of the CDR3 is TGTGCCAGCAGCTTCGACAGGGGTAGTGGCTACACCTTC. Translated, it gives CASSFDRGSGYTF.

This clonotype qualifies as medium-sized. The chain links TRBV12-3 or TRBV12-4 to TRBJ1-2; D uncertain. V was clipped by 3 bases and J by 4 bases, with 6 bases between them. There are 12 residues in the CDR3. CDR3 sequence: CASSFAGYGYTF. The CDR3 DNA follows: TGTGCCAGCAGTTTTGCCGGCTATGGCTACACCTTC.

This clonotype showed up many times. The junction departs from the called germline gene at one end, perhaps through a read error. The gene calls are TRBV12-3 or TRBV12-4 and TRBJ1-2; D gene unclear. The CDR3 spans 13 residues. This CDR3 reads CVSSTSSNYGYTF. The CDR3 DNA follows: TGTGTCAGCTCTACCTCGTCTAACTATGGCTACACCTTC.